Listed below are T cell receptor beta chains from one sample, sequenced in a study of identical twins. TCRdb used MiXCR to reprocess the 5' RACE reads, holding one entry per CDR3 protein. Among around 100,000 distinct CDR3 sequences, around 5.5% were seen once, and the ten largest hold over 9.5%. Sequencing was carried out using memory T cells sorted from blood. The receptors were sampled from a woman aged 45-65 years in good health. CDR3s include the opening cysteine and the closing phenylalanine or tryptophan. A D gene is named only where the DNA matches it firmly. Size is stated for part of the rows, as once, few or many counts, or as a class when the clone is expanded.

clone_size,v_call,d_call,j_call,cdr3_nt,cdr3_aa
many,TRBV13,TRBD2,TRBJ2-7,TGTGCCAGCAGCTTAAAGAGACTAGCGGGTTACGAGCAGTACTTC,CASSLKRLAGYEQYF
many,TRBV29-1,TRBD2,TRBJ2-6,TGCAGCGTCGGGGGGTTCAGCTCTGGGGCCAACGTCCTGACTTTC,CSVGGFSSGANVLTF
NA,TRBV12-5,TRBD1,TRBJ1-5,TGTGCTAGTGGTGTGGGACAGAATCAGCCCCAGCATTTT,CASGVGQNQPQHF
many,TRBV5-5,NA,TRBJ2-2,TGTGCCAGCAGGTTCGGGGCCCGGGAGCTGTTTTTT,CASRFGARELFF
NA,TRBV11-2,TRBD2,TRBJ2-2,TGTGCCAGCAGCTCAGTTAGCGGGAGGGCCGGGGAGCTGTTTTTT,CASSSVSGRAGELFF
many,TRBV5-1,TRBD2,TRBJ2-3,TGCGCCAGCAGGGAAGCGGGAGCAGATACGCAGTATTTT,CASREAGADTQYF
many,TRBV4-1,NA,TRBJ1-6,TGCGCCAGCAGCCAAGATGAGGGGGGGTATAATTCACCCCTCCACTTT,CASSQDEGGYNSPLHF
NA,TRBV20-1,NA,TRBJ2-1,TGCAGTGCTAGAGGAAATAGCCATGAGCAGTTCTTC,CSARGNSHEQFF
few,TRBV6-1,NA,TRBJ1-1,TGTGCCAGCATTTCTACCATCAGGGTAGACACTGAAGCTTTCTTT,CASISTIRVDTEAFF
many,TRBV20-1,NA,TRBJ1-2,TGCAGTGCTAGAGATTTTGGCAGACCCTATGGCTACACCTTC,CSARDFGRPYGYTF
NA,TRBV9,NA,TRBJ2-2,TGTGCCAGCAGCGTAAAGGTTGGGCTAGCGACAAAGGCGCACACCGGGGAGCTGTTTTTT,CASSVKVGLATKAHTGELFF
many,TRBV6-2/TRBV6-3,NA,TRBJ1-5,TGTGCCAGCAGTTACGAGTTGGGTTGGTCACCCGATAGCAATCAGCCCCAGCATTTT,CASSYELGWSPDSNQPQHF
NA,TRBV7-8,TRBD1,TRBJ2-5,TGTGCCAGCAGCTCGGGACAGATACAAGAGACCCAGTACTTC,CASSSGQIQETQYF
few,TRBV19,NA,TRBJ1-1,TGTGCCAGTAGTCCAGGGTGGATGAACACTGAAGCTTTCTTT,CASSPGWMNTEAFF
NA,TRBV7-7,NA,TRBJ2-2,TGTGCCAGCAGCCCAAGAGGTGGGCAGGGCTTCACCGGGGAGCTGTTTTTT,CASSPRGGQGFTGELFF
many,TRBV5-6,NA,TRBJ1-4,TGTGCCAGCAGCTCACCGGGTTCTTCTAATGAAAAACTGTTTTTT,CASSSPGSSNEKLFF
NA,TRBV18,TRBD2,TRBJ2-5,TGTGCCAGCTCACCTAGACTAGCGAAATCGGAAGAGACCCAGTACTTC,CASSPRLAKSEETQYF
NA,TRBV7-6,TRBD2,TRBJ2-2,TGTGCCAGCAGCTTAAGAACTAGCGGGACCGGGGAGCTGTTTTTT,CASSLRTSGTGELFF
many,TRBV12-3/TRBV12-4,NA,TRBJ2-5,TGTGCCAGCAGCCGAGGGGTGACCCAGTACTTC,CASSRGVTQYF
many,TRBV24-1,NA,TRBJ1-1,TGTGCCACCAGGGATACAGGGTTCACTGAAGCTTTCTTT,CATRDTGFTEAFF
many,TRBV2,NA,TRBJ1-4,TGTGCCAGCAGTGATTGGGGCGAAAAACTGTTTTTT,CASSDWGEKLFF
many,TRBV29-1,NA,TRBJ2-1,TGCAGCGTTGGGACTCCTAGTAGGTATAGCTCCTACAATGAGCAGTTCTTC,CSVGTPSRYSSYNEQFF
few,TRBV5-5,NA,TRBJ2-7,TGTGCCAGCAGCGCCCGGGGCGGGACCTACGAGCAGTACTTC,CASSARGGTYEQYF
many,TRBV10-2,NA,TRBJ1-1,TGCGCCAGCACTTTACCGGGATACACTGAAGCTTTCTTT,CASTLPGYTEAFF
few,TRBV27,NA,TRBJ2-2,TGTGCCAGCAGTGCTCAGGGGACCGGCGGGGAGCTGTTTTTT,CASSAQGTGGELFF
many,TRBV11-2,NA,TRBJ2-3,TGTGCCAGCAGCTTAGCCACAGATACGCAGTATTTT,CASSLATDTQYF
many,TRBV28,NA,TRBJ1-1,TGTGCCAGCACCCTTGGGGGTCGGGGCACTGAAGCTTTCTTT,CASTLGGRGTEAFF
many,TRBV7-9,TRBD2,TRBJ2-7,TGTGCCAGCAGCCCTGGACTAGCGGGGGTCGGGGAGCAGTACTTC,CASSPGLAGVGEQYF
many,TRBV10-3,TRBD1,TRBJ2-3,TGTGCCATCCTGGACAGGTTCTATACGCAGTATTTT,CAILDRFYTQYF
many,TRBV4-2,NA,TRBJ2-3,TGTGCCAGCAGCCAAGGGGGGGTGAGCGATACGCAGTATTTT,CASSQGGVSDTQYF
few,TRBV14,TRBD2,TRBJ2-2,TGTGCCAGCAGCCTCGCCAAGAAGGGAGGGACCGGGGAGCTGTTTTTT,CASSLAKKGGTGELFF
few,TRBV12-3/TRBV12-4,NA,TRBJ2-3,TGTGCCAGCAGTCGAAGTAGGGTCACAGATACGCAGTATTTT,CASSRSRVTDTQYF
many,TRBV9,TRBD2,TRBJ2-2,TGTGCCAGCAGCGTAGAACCAGCGGGAGTACCCGGGGAGCTGTTTTTT,CASSVEPAGVPGELFF
few,TRBV10-3,NA,TRBJ2-7,TGTGCCATCAGTGAGTCCTGGGGCAGCTACGAGCAGTACTTC,CAISESWGSYEQYF
many,TRBV12-3/TRBV12-4,TRBD1,TRBJ1-4,TGTGCCAGCAGGGGACAGGCGCTGGGAAAACTGTTTTTT,CASRGQALGKLFF
many,TRBV12-3/TRBV12-4,NA,TRBJ2-3,TGTGCCAGCAGTTTAATCGATTTGGGGCGGAGCGAGCTCACAGATACGCAGTATTTT,CASSLIDLGRSELTDTQYF
many,TRBV5-6,NA,TRBJ1-2,TGTGCCAGCAGCTCGGGCTGGACGGATTCGTATGGCTACACCTTC,CASSSGWTDSYGYTF
many,TRBV28,TRBD1,TRBJ1-2,TGTGCCAGCAGTCTAGGGGGCACCGGGTATGGCTACACCTTC,CASSLGGTGYGYTF
few,TRBV1,NA,TRBJ1-2,TGCACCAGCAGCCAAGGGTCGTTGACGGTGTTCTATGGCTACACCTTC,CTSSQGSLTVFYGYTF
NA,TRBV6-5,NA,TRBJ2-7,TGTGCCAGCGGACCCCTTGGGGTGAAGGGAACCTACGAGCAGTACTTC,CASGPLGVKGTYEQYF
NA,TRBV7-2,NA,TRBJ1-1,TGTGCCAGCAGCTTAGGCCCAGTCCACACTGAAGCTTTCTTT,CASSLGPVHTEAFF
many,TRBV29-1,NA,TRBJ1-5,TGCAGCGTTGCTATTGGGCAGAGGAATCAGCCCCAGCATTTT,CSVAIGQRNQPQHF
many,TRBV29-1,NA,TRBJ2-3,TGCAGCGTCGGGGAGGGGGGCAATACGCAGTATTTT,CSVGEGGNTQYF
many,TRBV29-1,TRBD2,TRBJ2-7,TGCAGCGTCCGATCTAGCGGGAGTAACGAGCAGTACTTC,CSVRSSGSNEQYF
many,TRBV14,NA,TRBJ1-4,TGTGCCAGCAGCCATGTTAATGAAAAACTGTTTTTT,CASSHVNEKLFF
many,TRBV12-3/TRBV12-4,TRBD2,TRBJ2-3,TGTGCCAGCAGTTTAACTAGCGGGAGGGCCGGGTCAGATACGCAGTATTTT,CASSLTSGRAGSDTQYF
NA,TRBV7-9,TRBD1,TRBJ2-2,TGTGCCAGCAGCTTCAGGACAGGGGGCTTCGGGGAGCTGTTTTTT,CASSFRTGGFGELFF
many,TRBV29-1,TRBD1,TRBJ1-2,TGCAGCGTTGAAAAAACCCCCCAGGGGGGGAAGGGCTATGGCTACACCTTC,CSVEKTPQGGKGYGYTF
many,TRBV3-1,NA,TRBJ2-3,TGTGCCAGCAGCCAAGGCCCCTCAGATACGCAGTATTTT,CASSQGPSDTQYF
few,TRBV12-3/TRBV12-4,NA,TRBJ2-6,TGTGCCAGCAGCCGGGCAGGGGTTGGGGCCAACGTCCTGACTTTC,CASSRAGVGANVLTF